The 19 T cell receptor beta chains listed next were all sequenced from one sample in a study of blood T cell repertoires in COVID-19. Method: immunoSEQ multiplex PCR; TCRdb's copy keeps in-frame clones and lacks some. The sample yields 400,000 to 450,000 clones, approximately 89% seen once. Sequenced: peripheral blood. The receptor set was obtained from a woman between 45 and 60 years old with COVID-19, enrolled during active disease.

This chain uses TRBV3-1 (or the pseudogene TRBV3-2) with TRBJ1-4; D unclear. Trimming took off 3 bases at V and 0 bases at J, with 8 bases between the two ends. The V gene's germline CDR1 is LGHDT and CDR2 YNNKEL (reference sequence). This CDR3 is built from 15 residues. The CDR3 DNA sequence: TGTGCCAGCAGCCAGTCGGTAGCAACTAATGAAAAACTGTTTTTT. It yields the protein CASSQSVATNEKLFF.

The chain couples TRBV7-9 to TRBJ1-2; 8 bases align to TRBD1. The CDR3 loop spans 15 amino acids. V lost 5 bases, J lost 3 bases, and 8 bases stayed unmatched. Germline V lookup: CDR1 SEHNR, CDR2 FQNEAQ (reference sequence). The CDR3 loop is CASSLVTRGHYGYTF. The CDR3, as DNA: TGTGCCAGCAGCCTCGTCACCAGGGGGCACTATGGCTACACCTTC.

V and J are TRBV11-2 and TRBJ2-3; a weak D match, TRBD1 (5 bases). The V end was cut by 5 bases, the J end by 4 bases, with 13 bases between. Germline CDR1 SGHAT, CDR2 FQNNGV. The CDR3 runs to 14 residues. In nucleotides, the CDR3 is TGTGCCAGCAGCCAGGGATCCCCCGCAGATACGCAGTATTTT. Amino acids: CASSQGSPADTQYF.

The chain is built from TRBV5-4 and TRBJ2-6; D ambiguous. CDR3 length: 14 amino acids. V lost 6 bases, J lost 0 bases, and 7 bases lay in between. Germline CDR1 SGHNT, CDR2 YYREEE (reference sequence). The CDR3 reads CASTLRSGANVLTF. CDR3 bases: TGTGCCAGCACTCTGCGCTCTGGGGCCAACGTCCTGACTTTC.

This CDR3 is CAAGTVLDYGYTF. Written as DNA, the CDR3 is TGTGCCGCGGGTACGGTCCTGGACTATGGCTACACCTTC. This chain links TRBV28 with TRBJ1-2; no definite D call. The CDR3 extends over 13 amino acids. Trimming shortened V by 11 bases and J by 3 bases, and 16 bases separated the two germline ends. Germline V gene lookup returns CDR1 MDHEN and CDR2 SYDVKM.

The V and J genes are TRBV5-1 and TRBJ1-1; 7 bases map to TRBD1. V was clipped by 3 bases and J by 10 bases; unmatched bases: 9. Germline-derived CDR1 and CDR2 are SGHRS and YFSETQ. The CDR3 contains 13 residues. CDR3 protein: CASSYGTANGAFF. DNA of the CDR3: TGCGCCAGCAGCTACGGGACAGCTAATGGAGCTTTCTTT.

The chain has TRBV19 and TRBJ1-5; TRBD1 aligns across 9 bases. The CDR3 is made up of 15 amino acids. Unmatched junction bases numbered 4, after V lost 1 base and J lost 6 bases. Germline V gene lookup returns CDR1 LNHDA and CDR2 SQIVND (reference sequence). The CDR3 here is CASSIVGQGAQPQHF. In nucleotides, the CDR3 is TGTGCCAGTAGTATAGTGGGACAGGGCGCTCAGCCCCAGCATTTT.

V is TRBV19 and J is TRBJ1-3, with D perhaps matching TRBD1 (5 bases). Trimming shortened V by 4 bases and J by 0 bases, and 7 bases separated the two germline ends. CDR1 is LNHDA, CDR2 SQIVND, per germline (reference sequence). CDR3 length equals 14 residues. The CDR3 coding sequence is TGTGCCAGTAGTAAGGGACTCTCTGGAAACACCATATATTTT. Its translation is CASSKGLSGNTIYF.

This chain joins TRBV30 and TRBJ1-2; 10 nucleotides agree with TRBD1. The ends lost 8 bases at V and 1 base at J; junction bases unmatched: 13. CDR1 and CDR2 (germline): GTSNPN, SVGIG (reference sequence). The CDR3 extends over 16 amino acids. The CDR3 loop is CAADRGDRGINYGYTF. The CDR3 DNA reads TGTGCCGCCGACCGGGGGGACAGGGGCATTAACTATGGCTACACCTTC.

A word on this clone: This may come from a read error, since a much larger clone is one base off. This chain connects TRBV5-6 to TRBJ2-3, with a weak D call TRBD2 (7 bases). V lost 2 bases and J 0 bases, leaving 10 bases between the germline ends. The germline V gene has CDR1 SGHDT and CDR2 YYEEEE. The CDR3 is 15 residues long. The CDR3 DNA is TGTGCCAGCAGCTTAGGGGGGGCTAGCACAGATACGCAGTATTTT. As protein: CASSLGGASTDTQYF. Combining the CDR3 with reference TRBV5-6 and TRBJ2-3 gives the whole variable domain DAGVTQSPTHLIKTRGQQVTLRCSPKSGHDTVSWYQQALGQGPQFIFQYYEEEERQRGNFPDRFSGHQFPNYSSELNVNALLLGDSALYLCASSLGGASTDTQYFGPGTRLTVL.

The chain is built from TRBV6-5 and TRBJ2-1; perhaps TRBD2 as D (5 bases). The CDR3 is made up of 11 amino acids. V was trimmed by 7 bases and J by 10 bases, leaving 11 bases between them. Germline CDR1 and CDR2: MNHEY and SVGAGI. Here the CDR3 DNA reads TGTGCCAGCACCGTCGGGGTGGAGCAGTTCTTC. Translating gives CASTVGVEQFF.

In its sample, this clone was seen once. This sequence joins TRBV27 and TRBJ2-6; TRBD1 agrees at 7 bases. Germline V gene data show CDR1 as MNHEY and CDR2 as SMNVEV (reference sequence). This CDR3 has 19 amino acids. The V and J ends lost 6 bases and 4 bases, in that order; junction bases with no gene match: 18. The CDR3 spells CASRGIVTGSSGGANVLTF. In DNA, the CDR3 is TGTGCCAGCAGGGGTATAGTGACAGGGAGCTCTGGGGGGGCCAACGTCCTGACTTTC.

The chain combines TRBV27 with TRBJ2-4; D perhaps matches TRBD1 (6 bases). The V and J ends lost 6 bases and 4 bases respectively, with 19 bases between them. This CDR3 has 16 residues. CDR1 is MNHEY and CDR2 is SMNVEV in the germline V gene (reference sequence). CDR3 in DNA: TGTGCCAGCAGAACACAGGGTCTGGGGGTAAAAAACATTCAGTACTTC. Protein sequence: CASRTQGLGVKNIQYF.

In regard to this clone: This CDR3 is also generated by other DNA sequences in the sample. This chain uses TRBV5-1 with TRBJ2-7; TRBD1 agrees at 8 bases. The CDR3 is 14 residues long. The junction had 5 bases not matched to a gene; V was cut back by 2 bases and J by 4 bases. Germline V gene lookup returns CDR1 SGHRS and CDR2 YFSETQ. CDR3 sequence reads: CASSLTGGQYEQYF. Here the CDR3 DNA reads TGCGCCAGCAGCTTAACAGGGGGGCAATACGAGCAGTACTTC.

This clone was recorded only once. The V gene is TRBV30, the J gene TRBJ2-1; 9 nucleotides line up with TRBD1. The CDR3 is 14 residues long. After removal of 5 bases from V and 2 bases from J, the junction contained 4 bases not matched to a gene. In germline, CDR1 is GTSNPN, CDR2 SVGIG (reference sequence). CDR3 loop: CAWGTGGPYNEQFF. CDR3 coding DNA: TGTGCCTGGGGTACAGGGGGCCCCTACAATGAGCAGTTCTTC.

This chain uses TRBV4-1 with TRBJ2-1, with a tentative D call TRBD1 (6 bases). The CDR3 totals 16 residues. The germline V and J ends were trimmed by 4 bases and 9 bases, with 22 bases remaining between them. Germline V lookup: CDR1 MGHRA, CDR2 YSYEKL. The CDR3 here is CASSPPRDIVKVEQFF. The CDR3 coding sequence is TGCGCCAGCAGCCCCCCCCGGGACATCGTAAAGGTTGAGCAGTTCTTC.

V is TRBV30 and J is TRBJ1-6, with TRBD1 matching 9 bases. V lost 5 bases and J lost 10; bases outside the gene matches: 6. Per germline, CDR1 GTSNPN and CDR2 SVGIG (reference sequence). There are 13 residues in the CDR3. CDR3 residues: CAWDTGGASPLHF. In nucleotides, the CDR3 is TGTGCCTGGGATACAGGGGGCGCATCACCCCTCCACTTT.

The chain has TRBV7-2 and TRBJ2-1; D possibly corresponds to TRBD2 (7 bases). The CDR3 is 15 residues long. From germline, CDR1 is SGHTA and CDR2 FQGNSA. The V end lost 5 bases, the J end lost 0 bases, and 11 bases lay between the germline ends. The CDR3 here is CASSRGGGSYNEQFF. CDR3 DNA: TGTGCCAGCAGCCGCGGGGGCGGCTCCTACAATGAGCAGTTCTTC. Drawing the rest from reference TRBV7-2 and TRBJ2-1, the complete variable domain is GAGVSQSPSNKVTEKGKDVELRCDPISGHTALYWYRQSLGQGLEFLIYFQGNSAPDKSGLPSDRFSAERTGGSVSTLTIQRTQQEDSAVYLCASSRGGGSYNEQFFGPGTRLTVL.

The chain couples TRBV9 to TRBJ2-7; D not certain. This CDR3 has 15 amino acids. Germline V CDR1 and CDR2: SGDLS, YYNGEE. V was cut by 0 bases and J by 0 bases, with 10 bases left in between. CDR3 protein: CASSVGVASSYEQYF. In nucleotides, the CDR3 is TGTGCCAGCAGCGTAGGCGTCGCTAGCTCCTACGAGCAGTACTTC.